The rows below give T cell receptor beta chains drawn from one sample of a study of T cells after yellow fever vaccination. One entry per CDR3 protein, called by TCRdb with MiXCR from the 5' RACE reads. Of 450,000 to 550,000 distinct CDR3 sequences in the sample, 19% were seen once. The specimen was PBMCs, collected 15 days after the yellow fever booster vaccination. The receptors derive from a man aged 30 to 39 who received the YFV17D yellow fever vaccine. Both conserved end residues are part of each CDR3. The D gene is left open where the match is weak. The size of a clone is reported for some rows only, either as once, few or many, or as a class for expanded clones.

V,J,D,size,DNA,CDR3
TRBV12-3/TRBV12-4,TRBJ2-4,-,-,TGTGCCAGCAGTTCTTCCCGCAGGGGTTTGATGGGGGGAGCCAAAAACATTCAGTACTTC,CASSSSRRGLMGGAKNIQYF
TRBV5-6,TRBJ2-2,-,-,TGTTCCAGCAGCTTGATACCAGGGGAGCTGTTTTTT,CSSSLIPGELFF
TRBV6-4,TRBJ2-2,TRBD1,-,TGTGCCAGCACCGCGACAGGGGGGAACACCGGGGAGCTGTTTTTT,CASTATGGNTGELFF
TRBV2,TRBJ2-1,TRBD2,-,TGTGCCAGAGAGACTAGCGGGAGGGCCGGCACCTACAATGAGCAGTTCTTC,CARETSGRAGTYNEQFF
TRBV12-3/TRBV12-4,TRBJ2-2,-,-,TGTGCCAGCAGTTTTTTCGGTAACACCGGGGAGCTGTTTTTT,CASSFFGNTGELFF
TRBV7-2,TRBJ2-1,TRBD2,-,TGTGCCAGCAGCCAGGCCGGGACTAGCGGGAGAAGGCCCAATGAGCAGTTCTTC,CASSQAGTSGRRPNEQFF
TRBV7-9,TRBJ1-5,-,few,TGTGCCAGCAGCTTAAAAGGGACCCAGGGGCCCCAGCATTTT,CASSLKGTQGPQHF
TRBV9,TRBJ1-2,-,few,TGTGCCAGCAGCGCTCAGGGGTATTATGGCTACACCTTC,CASSAQGYYGYTF
TRBV7-2,TRBJ2-7,-,-,TGTGCCAGCAGCATCAGTAACTCCTACGAGCAGTACTTC,CASSISNSYEQYF
TRBV20-1,TRBJ2-7,-,-,TGCAGTGCCCTCAGGCCAGCGGATACATACGAGCAGTACTTC,CSALRPADTYEQYF
TRBV6-5,TRBJ2-1,-,few,TGTGCCAGCAGTTACTCGATTGGAGGGGGCAATGAGCAGTTCTTC,CASSYSIGGGNEQFF
TRBV7-9,TRBJ2-2,-,-,TGTGCCAGCAGCTTTCCTCAAGCTTCCACCGGGGAGCTGTTTTTT,CASSFPQASTGELFF
TRBV19,TRBJ2-2,TRBD1,-,TGTGCCAGTAGTTGGACAGGTAGTACCGGGGAGCTGTTTTTT,CASSWTGSTGELFF
TRBV10-2,TRBJ2-3,-,few,TGCGCCAGCATTGGGGGAACCCGAATGCCAGATACGCAGTATTTT,CASIGGTRMPDTQYF
TRBV5-4,TRBJ2-1,TRBD2,-,TGTGCCAGCAGCTTACCCGGGACTAGCGTCAATGAGCAGTTCTTC,CASSLPGTSVNEQFF
TRBV5-1,TRBJ2-1,-,few,TGCGCCAGCAGCTTGGCGACGGATAGCTCCTACAATGAGCAGTTCTTC,CASSLATDSSYNEQFF
TRBV6-2/TRBV6-3,TRBJ2-2,-,few,TGTGCCAGCAGTTACTCGAGGTTGCTCCCCACCGGGGAGCTGTTTTTT,CASSYSRLLPTGELFF
TRBV7-9,TRBJ2-1,TRBD2,few,TGTGCCAGCAGCTTCCCCGGACTAGCGGGATACAATGAGCAGTTCTTC,CASSFPGLAGYNEQFF
TRBV28,TRBJ1-1,-,-,TGTGCCAGCAGTTTGGCAGGCAGGGAAATGAACACTGAAGCTTTCTTT,CASSLAGREMNTEAFF
TRBV20-1,TRBJ2-7,-,few,TGCAGTGCTATTTTGGGCTCCTACGAGCAGTACTTC,CSAILGSYEQYF
TRBV12-3/TRBV12-4,TRBJ1-5,TRBD1,-,TGTGCCAGCAGCAACACCGGGACAGCTCATCAGCCCCAGCATTTT,CASSNTGTAHQPQHF
TRBV7-2,TRBJ2-2,TRBD2,few,TGTGCCAGCAGACCGGGGGGGTCCGGGGAGCTGTTTTTT,CASRPGGSGELFF
TRBV20-1,TRBJ2-5,-,few,TGCAGTGCTAGAGAGCAGGGCGGGTTGACTTCGTCCCAGTACTTC,CSAREQGGLTSSQYF
TRBV4-3,TRBJ2-5,TRBD1,-,TGCGCCAGCAGCCTGCAGACAGGGCCGGAGACCCAGTACTTC,CASSLQTGPETQYF
TRBV20-1,TRBJ2-6,-,-,TGCAGTGCCCGGTGGAGGGCCAACGTCCTGACTTTC,CSARWRANVLTF
TRBV7-2,TRBJ2-5,-,few,TGTGCCAGCAGCTTAGTGACGGAGACCCAGTACTTC,CASSLVTETQYF
TRBV20-1,TRBJ2-3,-,-,TGCAGTGCTAGAGATGACGAGGGAGCGGGTACGCAGTATTTT,CSARDDEGAGTQYF
TRBV5-6,TRBJ2-5,-,many,TGTGCCAGCAGCTTGGTGGAGGGGTTGGCCCAGTACTTC,CASSLVEGLAQYF
TRBV7-2,TRBJ2-7,TRBD2,-,TGTGCCAGCAGCCCACAGACTAGCGGGAGTATCTCCTACGAGCAGTACTTC,CASSPQTSGSISYEQYF
TRBV11-1,TRBJ2-1,TRBD2,-,TGTGCCAGCAGCTTACTAAGCGGACTAGCGGGCCATACGTCCTACAATGAGCAGTTCTTC,CASSLLSGLAGHTSYNEQFF
TRBV14,TRBJ2-2,-,-,TGTGCCAGCAGCCACCGATACGACACCCGAATGAACACCGGGGAGCTGTTTTTT,CASSHRYDTRMNTGELFF
TRBV28,TRBJ2-2,TRBD1,-,TGTGCCAGCAGTTTGACAGGGGGGGGGTTGCTGTTTTTT,CASSLTGGGLLFF
TRBV2,TRBJ1-4,TRBD1,few,TGTGCCACCGGACAGGGGGCGGAAAAACTGTTTTTT,CATGQGAEKLFF
TRBV5-6,TRBJ2-7,-,-,TGTGCCAGCAGCTTTAGACACAGTGGGGGATCCCCGTACGAGCAGTACTTC,CASSFRHSGGSPYEQYF
TRBV19,TRBJ2-1,-,few,TGTGCCAGTAGCCGATACCCTTACAATGAGCAGTTCTTC,CASSRYPYNEQFF
TRBV25-1,TRBJ2-1,-,-,TGTGCCAGCAGCAGAAGTGGGGACCCTCCCTACAATGAGCAGTTCTTC,CASSRSGDPPYNEQFF
TRBV6-2/TRBV6-3,TRBJ2-1,TRBD2,-,TGTGCCAGCAGTTACTCGATCGAGCGGGGGGCCAATGAGCAGTTCTTC,CASSYSIERGANEQFF
TRBV18,TRBJ2-3,TRBD2,few,TGTGCCAGCTCAAAAGGACTAGCGGCTAGCACAGATACGCAGTATTTT,CASSKGLAASTDTQYF
TRBV28,TRBJ2-7,-,-,TGTGCCAGCAGTTTATGGGAGGGGGGGTACGAGCAGTACTTC,CASSLWEGGYEQYF
TRBV20-1,TRBJ1-5,-,-,TGCAGTGCGACCGGGGCCCTAAATCAGCCCCAGCATTTT,CSATGALNQPQHF
TRBV20-1,TRBJ2-5,-,few,TGCAGCGCCACCCAACCCACAGGATTTAAGACCCAGTACTTC,CSATQPTGFKTQYF
TRBV20-1,TRBJ2-1,-,-,TGCAGTGCTAGAGATATGGCAAGCTACAATGAGCAGTTCTTC,CSARDMASYNEQFF
TRBV5-1,TRBJ2-1,-,few,TGCGCCAGCAGCTCTGGGGGGGCTGGAAATGAGCAGTTCTTC,CASSSGGAGNEQFF
TRBV6-1,TRBJ2-3,-,once,TGTGCCAGCAGTCCATGGACAGGCGGGGGCACAGATACGCAGTATTTT,CASSPWTGGGTDTQYF
TRBV2,TRBJ2-1,-,-,TGTGCCAGCCGACTCGAGAGAACCTCCTACAATGAGCAGTTCTTC,CASRLERTSYNEQFF
TRBV5-1,TRBJ2-7,-,-,TGCGCCAGCAGCTTGGAAGGAGTAACCTACGAGCAGTACTTC,CASSLEGVTYEQYF
TRBV3-1,TRBJ1-2,-,-,TGTGCCAGCAGCCAAGGGACAGTTAACTATGGCTACACCTTC,CASSQGTVNYGYTF
TRBV11-2,TRBJ2-2,-,-,TGTGCCAGCAGCTTAGATGCGTTAGTAGGCGGGGAGCTGTTTTTT,CASSLDALVGGELFF
TRBV25-1,TRBJ2-7,-,-,TGTGCCAGCCGACGGGGGTCACTCCCCGAGCAGTACTTC,CASRRGSLPEQYF
TRBV18,TRBJ2-3,-,few,TGTGCCAGCTCACCCCCCCAGCGGAATACACGATATACGCAGTATTTT,CASSPPQRNTRYTQYF
TRBV12-3/TRBV12-4,TRBJ2-3,TRBD2,few,TGTGCCAGCATCCATAGCGGGAGCCCAGATACGCAGTATTTT,CASIHSGSPDTQYF
TRBV4-3,TRBJ2-2,TRBD1,-,TGCGCCAGCAGCCAGACAGGGGACGTGGGCACCGGGGAGCTGTTTTTT,CASSQTGDVGTGELFF
TRBV18,TRBJ2-3,-,-,TGTGCCAGCTCACCGGTCCCTCCTAGCACAGATACGCAGTATTTT,CASSPVPPSTDTQYF
TRBV12-5,TRBJ2-3,TRBD1,many,TGTGCTAGTCGACAGGGGAGCACAGATACGCAGTATTTT,CASRQGSTDTQYF